What follows are 5 T cell receptor beta chains derived from one specimen sequenced in a study of T cells in Graves' hyperthyroidism and ophthalmopathy. TCR beta CDR3 sequences were amplified from RNA transcripts. Using the HTBI primer set, a first-round RT-PCR was run on the TCR CDR3. TCRdb passed the multiplex PCR reads through MiXCR, listing each CDR3 protein once. Among a few hundred thousand distinct CDR3 sequences listed, less than 15% were seen once. The sequenced sample consisted of blood. These receptors all come from a man aged 25-45 years with Graves' hyperthyroidism that later progressed to Graves' ophthalmopathy.

On this clonotype itself: Possible read error: a much larger clone is one base away. For the CDR3, the DNA is TGCAGTGCCCGGGACAGGAACTCCTACGAGCAGTTCTTC. This sequence encodes CSARDRNSYEQFF. This rearrangement joins TRBV20-1 to TRBJ2-7, with 8 bases fitting TRBD1. The J call may be in error: the DNA end matches TRBJ2-1 better. Looked up from germline, CDR1 is DFQATT and CDR2 is SNEGSKA (reference sequence). This CDR3 comprises 13 residues.

This clonotype has a handful of counts. The V call is TRBV6-2 or TRBV6-3, the J call TRBJ2-3; D is possibly TRBD1 or TRBD2 (5 bases each). CDR1 MNHEY and CDR2 SVGEGT come from the germline V gene. The V end lost 2 bases, the J end lost 4 bases, and 19 bases lay between the germline ends. The CDR3 consists of 17 residues. The CDR3 is CASSYADDSRDPDTQYF. In DNA form, the CDR3 reads TGTGCCAGCAGTTACGCAGATGACTCCAGGGACCCAGATACGCAGTATTTT.

V and J are TRBV5-1 and TRBJ1-5; no clear D gene. The length of the CDR3 is 15 residues. Deletions cut 4 bases from V and 7 bases from J, with 18 bases between. Germline loops: CDR1 SGHRS, CDR2 YFSETQ. The CDR3, as DNA: TGCGCCAGCAGCCCCGTTGCGGGTTCAGGCCAGCCCCAGCATTTT. Amino acid sequence: CASSPVAGSGQPQHF.

This clonotype was picked up a small number of times. V and J are TRBV7-7 and TRBJ2-3, with 10 bases lining up with TRBD1. This CDR3 contains 14 residues. Germline CDR1 and CDR2: SSHAT and FNYEAQ (reference sequence). The trim removed 5 bases at V and 7 bases at J, leaving 6 bases unmatched. DNA of the CDR3: TGTGCCAGCAGCCCAAGACAGGGGGCGAATACGCAGTATTTT. Protein product: CASSPRQGANTQYF.

With regard to this clonotype: A read error is possible here, since a much larger clone lies one base away. This rearrangement joins TRBV11-1 to TRBJ2-2, with TRBD1 matching over 7 bases. The CDR3 totals 14 residues. V gave up 5 bases and J gave up 7 bases; unmatched junction bases: 7. Per germline, CDR1 SGHAT and CDR2 FQDESV (reference sequence). CDR3 coding DNA: TGTGCCAGCAGCCACAGGGGAGCTGACGGGGAGCTGTTTTTT. Its translation is CASSHRGADGELFF.